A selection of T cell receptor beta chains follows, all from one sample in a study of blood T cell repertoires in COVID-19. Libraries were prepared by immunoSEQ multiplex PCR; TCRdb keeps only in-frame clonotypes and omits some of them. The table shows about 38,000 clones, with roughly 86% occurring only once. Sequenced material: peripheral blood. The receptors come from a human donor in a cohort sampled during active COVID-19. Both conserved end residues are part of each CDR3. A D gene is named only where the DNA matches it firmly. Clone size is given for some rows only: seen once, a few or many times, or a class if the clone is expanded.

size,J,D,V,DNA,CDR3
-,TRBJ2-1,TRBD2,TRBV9,TGTGCCAGCAGCGATAGCGGGGGGGCCTTCGATGAGCAGTTCTTC,CASSDSGGAFDEQFF
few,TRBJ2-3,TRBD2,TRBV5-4,TGTGCCAGCAGGCCGGGACTAGCAGGTAGAGATACGCAGTATTTT,CASRPGLAGRDTQYF
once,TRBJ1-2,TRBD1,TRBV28,TGTGCCAGCAGTTTTCCCCGCGGGACAGAGTTTCTAGGCTACACCTTC,CASSFPRGTEFLGYTF
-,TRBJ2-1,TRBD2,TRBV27,TGTGCCAGCAGTTTCCGGGAGGGGAGCAATGAGCAGTTCTTC,CASSFREGSNEQFF
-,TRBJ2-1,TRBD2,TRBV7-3,TGTGCCAGCAGCTTTCTCCCGGGACTAGCGGGGGACAATGAGCAGTTCTTC,CASSFLPGLAGDNEQFF
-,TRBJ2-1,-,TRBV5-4,TGTGCCAGCAGCTTTACCGGGGAGGATGAGCAGTTCTTC,CASSFTGEDEQFF
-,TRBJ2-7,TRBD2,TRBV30,TGTGCCTGGAGTCCCGGGACTAGCGGGTCCGAGCAGTACTTC,CAWSPGTSGSEQYF
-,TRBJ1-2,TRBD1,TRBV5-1,TGCGCCAGCAGCTCAAGGGACAGGGGGCCCTATGGCTACACCTTC,CASSSRDRGPYGYTF
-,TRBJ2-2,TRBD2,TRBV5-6,TGTGCCAGCAGCTTTACTAGCGGGTACACCGGGGAGCTGTTTTTT,CASSFTSGYTGELFF
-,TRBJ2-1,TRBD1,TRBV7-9,TGTGCCAGCAGCGAACAGGGGGTCAATGAGCAGTTCTTC,CASSEQGVNEQFF
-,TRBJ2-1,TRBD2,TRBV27,TGTGCCAGCAGTTCCACAAGCGGGAGTTCCTACAATGAGCAGTTCTTC,CASSSTSGSSYNEQFF
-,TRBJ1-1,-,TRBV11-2,TGTGCCAGCAGCTTAACCCCGGGACGGCGGGGGATGAACACTGAAGCTTTCTTT,CASSLTPGRRGMNTEAFF
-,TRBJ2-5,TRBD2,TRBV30,TGTGCCTGGAGCGGAACCCTAGCGGGAGGAATAGAGACCCAGTACTTC,CAWSGTLAGGIETQYF
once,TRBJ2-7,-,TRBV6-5,TGTGCCAGCAGTTACTCGATGGCGGGATCCTACGAGCAGTACTTC,CASSYSMAGSYEQYF
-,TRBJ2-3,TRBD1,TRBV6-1,TGTGCCAGCAGTGAAAGAGGGACAGGGGGCACAGATACGCAGTATTTT,CASSERGTGGTDTQYF
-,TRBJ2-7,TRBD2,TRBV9,TGTGCCAGCAGCGAGGGACTATACTCCTACGAGCAGTACTTC,CASSEGLYSYEQYF
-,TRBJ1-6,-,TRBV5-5,TGTGCCAGCAGCTTGCAGGGTGGTTATAATTCACCCCTCCACTTT,CASSLQGGYNSPLHF